The 16 T cell receptor beta chains presented below share a single source sample, sequenced in a study of breast tumors, draining lymph nodes, adjacent tissues. TCRdb itself ran the multiplex PCR reads through MiXCR, one entry per CDR3 protein. Among approximately 100,000 distinct CDR3 sequences listed, 21% were seen once. Axillary draining lymph nodes of breast cancer patients supplied the node samples. The sequenced material came from axillary lymph node tissue. These receptor sequences come from a female donor with breast cancer. Some clones in this sample may be carry-over from other donors' samples.

This clonotype was found many times. The chain joins TRBV5-6 to TRBJ2-7; D might be TRBD2 (5 bases). Germline V gives CDR1 SGHDT, CDR2 YYEEEE. Trimming cost V 4 bases and J 3 bases, with 8 bases left between them. CDR3 length: 12 amino acids. CDR3: CASSKTSYEQYF. The DNA of the CDR3 is TGTGCCAGCAGCAAAACTAGCTACGAGCAGTACTTC.

Concerning this clonotype itself: One base away lies a much larger clone, so this may be a sequencing read error. The V gene is TRBV19, the J gene TRBJ1-2; tentative D call: TRBD1 (5 bases). This CDR3 is 13 amino acids long. The germline V and J ends were trimmed by 3 bases and 6 bases, with 11 bases remaining between them. Germline V CDR1 and CDR2: LNHDA, SQIVND (reference sequence). Here the CDR3 DNA reads TGTGCCAGTAGTATCGGGGGAGGGGATGGCTACACCTTC. It yields the protein CASSIGGGDGYTF.

This clonotype was detected many times. This chain links TRBV9 with TRBJ1-2, with 7 bases lining up with TRBD1. The CDR3 is made up of 14 amino acids. Germline values: CDR1 SGDLS, CDR2 YYNGEE. J lost 4 bases, V lost 0 bases, and 3 bases had no gene match. The CDR3 DNA follows: TGTGCCAGCAGCGTAGGAGGGGGCGGCTATGGCTACACCTTC. Translation gives CASSVGGGGYGYTF.

In its sample, this clonotype was seen many times. V usage is TRBV2 and J usage is TRBJ2-5; 8 bases map to TRBD2. The germline V gene encodes CDR1 SNHLY and CDR2 FYNNEI. This CDR3 is built from 15 residues. Trimming removed 7 bases from V and 1 base from J; junction bases left unmatched: 8. This chain's CDR3 is CASKRERGFQETQYF. As DNA, the CDR3 is TGTGCCAGCAAACGGGAGCGGGGGTTCCAAGAGACCCAGTACTTC.

This clonotype was seen at least ten times. This chain joins TRBV6-5 and TRBJ2-2; D gene ambiguous. The CDR3 runs to 14 residues. The ends were cut back, 6 bases at V and 6 bases at J, with 14 bases in the middle. Germline assignment: CDR1 MNHEY and CDR2 SVGAGI. Here the CDR3 DNA reads TGTGCCAGCAGCCCCCTGTTCAGAGCCGGGGAGCTGTTTTTT. Translation gives CASSPLFRAGELFF.

Turning to this clonotype: This clone may be a read error of a much larger clone one base away. This chain connects TRBV6-1 to TRBJ1-3; 9 bases match TRBD1. Germline assignment: CDR1 MNHNS and CDR2 SASEGT. This CDR3 has 15 amino acids. The DNA of the CDR3 is TGTGCCAGCAGAGACAGGGACAGGGTGGCAAACACCACATATTTT. This codes for CASRDRDRVANTTYF.

This chain joins TRBV28 and TRBJ2-5; TRBD2 aligns across 12 bases. The germline CDR1 and CDR2 sequences are MDHEN and SYDVKM. The CDR3 spans 15 residues. With 2 bases clipped from V and 5 bases from J, the junction kept 3 bases outside the gene matches. CDR3 DNA sequence: TGTGCCAGCAGTTTAGCTAGCGGGAGGGGCGAGACCCAGTACTTC. Translated, it gives CASSLASGRGETQYF.

This clonotype was detected many times. The chain links TRBV2 to TRBJ2-3; 8 nucleotides align to TRBD2. Germline CDR1 and CDR2: SNHLY and FYNNEI. The trim removed 6 bases at V and 4 bases at J, leaving 9 bases unmatched. The CDR3 length is 15 residues. CDR3 loop: CASREREIRADTQYF. CDR3 nucleotide sequence: TGTGCCAGCAGAGAGCGGGAGATTCGGGCAGATACGCAGTATTTT. Full variable domain (rest looked up from reference TRBV2 and TRBJ2-3): EPEVTQTPSHQVTQMGQEVILRCVPISNHLYFYWYRQILGQKVEFLVSFYNNEISEKSEIFDDQFSVERPDGSNFTLKIRSTKLEDSAMYFCASREREIRADTQYFGPGTRLTVL.

The sample holds a few counts of this clonotype. The chain joins TRBV6-5 to TRBJ1-2; D unresolved. Trimming cost V 8 bases and J 2 bases, with 12 bases left between them. CDR3 size: 13 residues. Germline loops: CDR1 MNHEY, CDR2 SVGAGI. CDR3 region: CASGRERNYGYTF. CDR3 nucleotides: TGTGCCAGCGGTCGGGAGCGGAACTATGGCTACACCTTC.

This clonotype appeared many times. V and J are TRBV20-1 and TRBJ2-5; 10 bases agree with TRBD2. The CDR3 is 16 residues long. With V trimmed by 0 bases and J by 2 bases, 6 bases remained unmatched. Germline V gene sequence: CDR1 DFQATT, CDR2 SNEGSKA (reference sequence). CDR3 residues: CSARDFLAGEQETQYF. The CDR3 DNA reads TGCAGTGCTAGAGATTTTCTAGCGGGGGAACAAGAGACCCAGTACTTC.

The chain couples TRBV6-1 to TRBJ2-3; perhaps TRBD1 as D (5 bases). V shed 4 bases and J shed 6 bases, with 11 bases lying between them. Germline V CDR1 and CDR2: MNHNS, SASEGT. CDR3 size: 13 residues. CDR3 nucleotides: TGTGCCAGCAGTGTAACAGGCAGGGATACGCAGTATTTT. Translated: CASSVTGRDTQYF.

This clonotype was counted at least ten times. The chain carries TRBV11-3 and TRBJ1-5; 10 bases align to TRBD1. This CDR3 comprises 18 residues. From germline, CDR1 is SGHNT and CDR2 YENEEA. The junction had 9 bases not matched to a gene; V was cut back by 1 base and J by 3 bases. The CDR3 loop reads CASSLGRQGALDNQPQHF. The CDR3 DNA is TGTGCCAGCAGCTTAGGTAGACAGGGGGCCTTAGACAATCAGCCCCAGCATTTT. The variable domain in full, with the rest retrieved from reference TRBV11-3 and TRBJ1-5, is EAGVVQSPRYKIIEKKQPVAFWCNPISGHNTLYWYLQNLGQGPELLIRYENEEAVDDSQLPKDRFSAERLKGVDSTLKIQPAELGDSAVYLCASSLGRQGALDNQPQHFGDGTRLSIL.

The sample holds a few counts of this clonotype. This rearrangement joins TRBV5-6 to TRBJ2-1, with TRBD1 identical over 7 bases. The CDR3 sequence is 15 residues long. Germline trimming cut 1 base from V and 2 bases from J; bases unmatched to any gene: 3. Per the germline V gene, CDR1 is SGHDT and CDR2 is YYEEEE. For the CDR3, the DNA is TGTGCCAGCAGCTTGCGAGGGGGCCCCTACAATGAGCAGTTCTTC. As protein: CASSLRGGPYNEQFF.

Ten or more counts support this clonotype. The V call is TRBV24-1, the J call TRBJ2-5, with 11 bases fitting TRBD2. The CDR3 totals 19 residues. J lost 4 bases, V lost 8 bases, and 20 bases had no gene match. From germline, CDR1 is KGHDR and CDR2 SFDVKD. The CDR3 region has the DNA TGTGCCACCACGGCGACCTCACTGCTAGCGGGAGGCAGTGGAGAGACCCAGTACTTC. This encodes CATTATSLLAGGSGETQYF.

This clonotype was found many times. The genes are TRBV29-1 and TRBJ2-2, with 8 bases matching TRBD2. Trimming removed 7 bases from V and 7 bases from J; junction bases left unmatched: 8. The CDR3 loop spans 13 amino acids. Germline V CDR1 and CDR2: SQVTM, ANQGSEA. For the CDR3, the DNA is TGCAGCGCCGGGGGGGGGTCGGGCGGGGAGCTGTTTTTT. Residues: CSAGGGSGGELFF.

A word on this clonotype: A much larger clone differs from this one at a single base, so this may be a read error. The chain employs TRBV5-6 and TRBJ1-6; D gene unclear. Trimming left V 10 bases short and J 7 bases short, with 21 bases between. Looked up from germline, CDR1 is SGHDT and CDR2 is YYEEEE. The CDR3 sequence is 15 residues long. CDR3: CASNFGRQNNSPLHF. CDR3 nucleotide sequence: TGTGCCTCCAACTTTGGGCGGCAAAACAATTCACCCCTCCACTTT.